This T cell receptor beta chain is from a study of cytomegalovirus exposure and HLA in healthy donors. About the study: Previous work identified 100 million or so unique TCR beta sequences from around 180 million T cells. Regarding the study as a whole: What a later analysis reportedly showed was that an Asian-associated ancestry cluster had fewer N-insertions than the roughly 700-donor mean.

The PCR contained 60 Vbeta and 13 Jbeta primers. Assay: immunoSEQ multiplex PCR; the TCRdb copy retains only in-frame clones and omits some. The table lists tens of thousands of clones, over 60% of them singletons. Germline CDR1 MNHEY, CDR2 SMNVEV (reference sequence). The CDR3 sequence is 17 residues long. Trimming took 6 bases from V and 4 from J, leaving 24 bases between them. Comments on this clone: The antigen remains unidentified.

The source is a male donor in good health and CMV-seropositive. V and J are TRBV27 and TRBJ2-5; D possibly corresponds to TRBD1 (6 bases). The source material was PBMCs. CDR3 sequence: CASSPLGQVSRRETQYF. The CDR3 nucleotides read TGTGCCAGCAGCCCCCTGGGACAAGTCTCTAGGCGAGAGACCCAGTACTTC.